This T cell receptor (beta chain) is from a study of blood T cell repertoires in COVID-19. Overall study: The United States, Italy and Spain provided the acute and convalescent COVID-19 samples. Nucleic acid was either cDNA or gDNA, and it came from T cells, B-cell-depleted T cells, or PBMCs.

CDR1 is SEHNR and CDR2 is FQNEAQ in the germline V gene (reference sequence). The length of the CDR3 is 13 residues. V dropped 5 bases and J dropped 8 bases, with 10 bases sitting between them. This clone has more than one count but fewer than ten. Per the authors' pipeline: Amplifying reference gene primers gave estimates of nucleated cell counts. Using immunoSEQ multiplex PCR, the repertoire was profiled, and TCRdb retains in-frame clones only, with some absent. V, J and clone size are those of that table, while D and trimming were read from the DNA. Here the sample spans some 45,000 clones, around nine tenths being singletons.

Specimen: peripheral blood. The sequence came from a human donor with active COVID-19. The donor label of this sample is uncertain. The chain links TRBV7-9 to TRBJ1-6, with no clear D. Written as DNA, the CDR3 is TGTGCCAGCAGCCCCGACACGGATTCACCCCTCCACTTT. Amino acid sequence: CASSPDTDSPLHF.